The next 16 T cell receptor beta chains were all read from a single sample in a study of blood T cell repertoires in COVID-19. Method: immunoSEQ multiplex PCR; TCRdb's copy keeps in-frame clones and lacks some. In the table there are approximately 79,000 clones, roughly 89% of which are singletons. Sequenced: peripheral blood. These TCRs come from a man aged 55-75 years with acute or convalescent COVID-19.

The chain carries TRBV27 and TRBJ2-1; D perhaps matches TRBD2 (7 bases). V was clipped by 4 bases and J by 5 bases, with 15 bases between them. The CDR3 extends over 15 amino acids. Germline V gives CDR1 MNHEY, CDR2 SMNVEV (reference sequence). The CDR3 DNA is TGTGCCAGCAGTTCCGGGGGGCTCGGGAACAATGAGCAGTTCTTC. Translating it yields CASSSGGLGNNEQFF.

The chain joins TRBV11-2 to TRBJ2-3; 12 positions match TRBD2. The germline CDR1 and CDR2 sequences are SGHAT and FQNNGV. The CDR3 loop spans 18 amino acids. Trimming took 1 base from V and 0 from J; bases not matched to a gene: 5. The CDR3, as DNA: TGTGCCAGCAGCTTAGTAACTAGCGGGGGGACTAGCACAGATACGCAGTATTTT. It encodes CASSLVTSGGTSTDTQYF.

The chain employs TRBV6-5 and TRBJ1-2, with D unresolved. Germline V gene data show CDR1 as MNHEY and CDR2 as SVGAGI. V was cut by 2 bases and J by 5 bases, with 15 bases left in between. The CDR3 has 15 residues. CDR3 in amino acids: CASSYTRGSLYGYTF. Here the CDR3 DNA reads TGTGCCAGCAGTTACACCCGGGGAAGCCTGTATGGCTACACCTTC.

The gene calls are TRBV4-2 and TRBJ1-1; 8 bases align to TRBD1. CDR1 is LGHNA, CDR2 YNFKEQ, per germline. The CDR3 spans 16 residues. With 3 bases clipped from V and 0 bases from J, the junction kept 6 bases outside the gene matches. The CDR3 is CASSHRQGSLNTEAFF. The CDR3 DNA follows: TGTGCCAGCAGCCACCGACAGGGGTCCCTGAACACTGAAGCTTTCTTT.

The chain recombines TRBV9 with TRBJ2-2; D is unresolved. Germline CDR1 is SGDLS and CDR2 is YYNGEE. The V end was cut by 2 bases, the J end by 7 bases, with 9 bases between. This CDR3 contains 13 residues. CDR3 bases: TGTGCCAGCAGCGTGGGCCTGGTCGGGGAGCTGTTTTTT. It codes for CASSVGLVGELFF.

The chain combines TRBV3-1 (or the pseudogene TRBV3-2) with TRBJ2-7; the D gene is possibly TRBD2 (7 bases). Trimming stripped 0 bases from V and 6 bases from J, with 15 bases between. The CDR3 is made up of 15 amino acids. Germline V gives CDR1 LGHDT, CDR2 YNNKEL (reference sequence). The CDR3 nucleotides read TGTGCCAGCAGCCAAGATTGGGCAGGGGAGGGCGAGCAGTACTTC. Protein product: CASSQDWAGEGEQYF.

The J gene is TRBJ1-1, the V gene TRBV10-3; D unresolved. V lost 4 bases and J 4 bases, leaving 7 bases between the germline ends. The CDR3 runs 12 residues. Germline CDR1 reads ENHRY; CDR2 reads SYGVKD. This CDR3 reads CAISGQGTEAFF. For the CDR3, the DNA is TGTGCCATCAGTGGACAAGGCACTGAAGCTTTCTTT.

V usage is TRBV24-1 and J usage is TRBJ2-6; D is undetermined. Germline V lookup: CDR1 KGHDR, CDR2 SFDVKD. V lost 0 bases and J lost 0, with 8 bases in between. This CDR3 comprises 17 residues. CDR3 protein: CATSDLQSGSGANVLTF. The CDR3 bases are TGTGCCACCAGTGATTTGCAATCAGGCTCTGGGGCCAACGTCCTGACTTTC.

This clone was seen more than once but under ten times. This chain uses TRBV5-4 with TRBJ2-5; the match to TRBD1 covers 9 bases. In germline, CDR1 is SGHNT, CDR2 YYREEE (reference sequence). Unmatched junction bases numbered 3, after V lost 4 bases and J lost 5 bases. CDR3 length equals 13 residues. In DNA form, the CDR3 reads TGTGCCAGCAGCGCCGGGACAGGGGAGACCCAGTACTTC. As protein: CASSAGTGETQYF.

The chain links TRBV6-5 to TRBJ1-5; 7 bases map to TRBD1. There are 15 residues in the CDR3. Germline-derived CDR1 and CDR2 are MNHEY and SVGAGI. Trimming cost V 6 bases and J 3 bases; bases outside gene matches: 8. In DNA, the CDR3 is TGTGCCAGCAGACATAGACAGGGCCTCAATCAGCCCCAGCATTTT. Residues: CASRHRQGLNQPQHF.

J is TRBJ2-3 and V is TRBV2, with 13 nucleotides matching TRBD2. This CDR3 contains 16 residues. Unmatched junction bases numbered 10, after V lost 10 bases and J lost 3 bases. Germline loops: CDR1 SNHLY, CDR2 FYNNEI. CDR3 in DNA: TGTGCCACGACTAGCGGGGGGAAGTTTGGTACAGATACGCAGTATTTT. Amino acid sequence: CATTSGGKFGTDTQYF.

V and J are TRBV9 and TRBJ2-2, with 7 positions matching TRBD2. The CDR3 is 16 amino acids. CDR1 SGDLS and CDR2 YYNGEE come from the germline V gene. The V gene end was trimmed by 0 bases and the J gene end by 0 bases; junction bases not matched to a gene: 2. In DNA, the CDR3 is TGTGCCAGCAGCGTAGGGCTAGCGGCGAACACCGGGGAGCTGTTTTTT. Encoded protein: CASSVGLAANTGELFF.

The chain has TRBV4-1 and TRBJ1-2; TRBD1 matches 8 bases. The CDR3 has 15 residues. Trimming cost V 4 bases and J 5 bases; bases outside gene matches: 9. Germline V CDR1 and CDR2: MGHRA, YSYEKL. CDR3 DNA sequence: TGCGCCAGCAGCCCAAACAGGGGGGCCGAGTATGGCTACACCTTC. Its protein is CASSPNRGAEYGYTF.

This clone was seen a single time. The chain couples TRBV13 to TRBJ1-1; 8 bases map to TRBD1. The CDR3 is made up of 14 amino acids. Germline V gene sequence: CDR1 PRHDT, CDR2 FYEKMQ (reference sequence). The junction had 4 bases not matched to a gene; V was cut back by 5 bases and J by 2 bases. The CDR3 DNA follows: TGTGCCAGCAGCCCGACAGGGGTTAACACTGAAGCTTTCTTT. It translates to CASSPTGVNTEAFF.

The rearrangement uses TRBV3-1 (or the pseudogene TRBV3-2) and TRBJ1-4, with D unresolved. This CDR3 comprises 12 residues. Deletions cut 2 bases from V and 8 bases from J, with 6 bases between. CDR1 LGHDT and CDR2 YNNKEL come from the germline V gene (reference sequence). CDR3 bases: TGTGCCAGCAGCCAACACGGGGAAAAACTGTTTTTT. Translating it yields CASSQHGEKLFF.

This clone was observed a single time. The V gene is TRBV18, the J gene TRBJ1-4; a weak D match, TRBD1 (5 bases). CDR3 length: 15 residues. V lost 5 bases and J 0 bases, leaving 10 bases between the germline ends. Germline V lookup: CDR1 KGHSH, CDR2 LQKENI. CDR3 in amino acids: CASSNGGATNEKLFF. CDR3 nucleotides: TGTGCCAGCTCAAACGGAGGGGCAACTAATGAAAAACTGTTTTTT.